Listed below are T cell receptor beta chains from one sample, sequenced in a study of technical replicates of blood from a few donors. This table comes from immunoSEQ multiplex PCR, and its TCRdb copy is limited to in-frame clones, with some not included. The repertoire holds approximately 88,000 clones, 96% seen once, with about 0.31% in the top ten. Source material: T cells isolated from PBMCs. The source is a human donor in good health. The CDR3 runs from the conserved cysteine through the conserved F or W. D genes are given only for firm matches. Size values are once, few and many counts, or a class for expanded clones, and some rows have none.

.,TRBD1,TRBV5-1,TRBJ1-2,CASSYGQGYGYTF,TGCGCCAGCAGCTACGGACAGGGGTATGGCTACACCTTC
.,TRBD2,TRBV5-4,TRBJ2-1,CASSYPGTSSPEQFF,TGTGCCAGCAGCTACCCCGGGACTAGTTCCCCGGAGCAGTTCTTC
.,TRBD1,TRBV18,TRBJ1-1,CASSPPLRTGNTEAFF,TGTGCCAGCTCACCACCCTTAAGGACAGGGAACACTGAAGCTTTCTTT
once,TRBD2,TRBV10-3,TRBJ2-1,CAITSLAGVNEQFF,TGTGCCATCACATCCCTAGCGGGAGTCAATGAGCAGTTCTTC
.,TRBD2,TRBV7-2,TRBJ2-1,CASSLDPAGVTYNEQFF,TGTGCCAGCAGCTTAGATCCAGCGGGAGTGACTTACAATGAGCAGTTCTTC
.,TRBD2,TRBV5-1,TRBJ2-3,CASSLGSGRVVDTQYF,TGCGCCAGCAGCTTGGGAAGCGGGAGGGTCGTGGATACGCAGTATTTT
.,TRBD1,TRBV6-5,TRBJ2-1,CASSKTGSYNEQFF,TGTGCCAGCAGTAAGACAGGGTCCTACAATGAGCAGTTCTTC
.,.,TRBV19,TRBJ2-6,CASSIGLTGFLSGANVLTF,TGTGCCAGTAGTATCGGTCTTACAGGTTTTTTATCTGGGGCCAACGTCCTGACTTTC
.,.,TRBV9,TRBJ1-3,CASSVDTGTNTIYF,TGTGCCAGCAGCGTAGATACAGGGACCAACACCATATATTTT
.,.,TRBV27,TRBJ2-5,CASSFGIGQETQYF,TGTGCCAGCAGTTTCGGGATCGGCCAAGAGACCCAGTACTTC
.,.,TRBV4-2,TRBJ2-2,CASSQRSTNTGELFF,TGTGCCAGCAGCCAACGGAGTACGAACACCGGGGAGCTGTTTTTT
.,TRBD2,TRBV11-3,TRBJ2-1,CASSLDPGLAGLNEQFF,TGTGCCAGCAGCTTAGATCCAGGACTAGCGGGACTCAATGAGCAGTTCTTC
.,TRBD1,TRBV19,TRBJ1-5,CASSSFRDSFNQPQHF,TGTGCCAGTAGTTCCTTCCGGGACAGCTTTAATCAGCCCCAGCATTTT
.,TRBD2,TRBV4-3,TRBJ2-7,CASSQVLPGLVFYEQYF,TGCGCCAGCAGCCAAGTCTTACCGGGACTAGTCTTCTACGAGCAGTACTTC
.,TRBD2,TRBV7-8,TRBJ2-3,CASSPTSGRGADTQYF,TGTGCCAGCAGCCCCACTAGCGGGAGGGGCGCAGATACGCAGTATTTT
.,.,TRBV28,TRBJ2-7,CASSLVEMGGIYEQYF,TGTGCCAGCAGCTTGGTAGAAATGGGGGGTATCTACGAGCAGTACTTC
.,TRBD1,TRBV5-6,TRBJ2-5,CASSHRGEETQYF,TGTGCCAGCAGCCACAGGGGGGAAGAGACCCAGTACTTC
once,.,TRBV28,TRBJ2-7,CASSLYRVESYEQYF,TGTGCCAGCAGTTTATACCGCGTAGAGTCCTACGAGCAGTACTTC
.,.,TRBV7-2,TRBJ2-7,CASSLVASDEQYF,TGTGCCAGCAGCTTAGTGGCTAGCGACGAGCAGTACTTC
.,TRBD2,TRBV4-3,TRBJ2-3,CASSQGLAGMLNTQYF,TGCGCCAGCAGCCAAGGACTAGCGGGAATGTTGAATACGCAGTATTTT
.,.,TRBV27,TRBJ1-4,CASSEGSTNEKLFF,TGTGCCAGCTCTGAAGGGAGTACTAATGAAAAACTGTTTTTT
.,TRBD1,TRBV19,TRBJ1-5,CASSILHRGNQPQHF,TGTGCCAGTAGTATACTACACAGGGGGAATCAGCCCCAGCATTTT
.,TRBD1,TRBV5-1,TRBJ2-3,CASSNQGATRDTQYF,TGCGCCAGCAGCAATCAGGGGGCCACTAGAGATACGCAGTATTTT
.,TRBD1,TRBV19,TRBJ1-4,CASIGQASNEKLFF,TGTGCCAGTATTGGACAGGCCTCTAATGAAAAACTGTTTTTT
.,TRBD2,TRBV6-4,TRBJ2-2,CASSDQRDLFWTGELFF,TGTGCCAGCAGTGACCAGCGGGACCTCTTTTGGACCGGGGAGCTGTTTTTT
.,.,TRBV28,TRBJ1-5,CASSLPGENQPQHF,TGTGCCAGCAGTTTACCGGGGGAAAATCAGCCCCAGCATTTT
.,.,TRBV28,TRBJ2-2,CASSLNWAGQNTGELFF,TGTGCCAGCAGTTTAAACTGGGCAGGACAGAACACCGGGGAGCTGTTTTTT
.,.,TRBV27,TRBJ2-7,CASSLARQATEQYF,TGTGCCAGCAGTTTAGCTCGACAGGCCACCGAGCAGTACTTC
.,.,TRBV7-9,TRBJ1-5,CASSLDGRGSNQPQHF,TGTGCCAGCAGCTTAGACGGGAGGGGTAGCAATCAGCCCCAGCATTTT
.,.,TRBV7-9,TRBJ2-1,CASEDFSYNEQFF,TGTGCCAGCGAGGATTTCTCCTACAATGAGCAGTTCTTC
once,.,TRBV5-1,TRBJ2-2,CASSLDRNTGELFF,TGCGCCAGCAGCTTAGACAGAAACACCGGGGAGCTGTTTTTT
.,TRBD2,TRBV19,TRBJ2-1,CASKLGLAGVNEQFF,TGTGCCAGTAAGCTAGGACTAGCGGGAGTGAATGAGCAGTTCTTC
once,TRBD2,TRBV13,TRBJ2-5,CASKIAGVGETQYF,TGTGCCAGCAAGATAGCGGGAGTAGGGGAGACCCAGTACTTC
.,.,TRBV13,TRBJ2-2,CASSLPDREAGELFF,TGTGCCAGCAGCTTACCCGACAGGGAGGCCGGGGAGCTGTTTTTT
.,TRBD2,TRBV30,TRBJ2-7,CACPGTSGFYEQYF,TGTGCCTGTCCCGGGACTAGCGGATTCTACGAGCAGTACTTC
.,.,TRBV7-9,TRBJ2-7,CASSPAYEQYF,TGTGCCAGCAGCCCAGCCTACGAGCAGTACTTC
.,TRBD2,TRBV4-1,TRBJ2-3,CASSQVLSGGSTDTQYF,TGCGCCAGCAGCCAAGTCCTTAGCGGGGGGAGCACAGATACGCAGTATTTT
.,TRBD2,TRBV10-3,TRBJ2-7,CAIRGPGGEQYF,TGTGCCATCAGAGGACCGGGGGGGGAGCAGTACTTC
once,TRBD2,TRBV7-3,TRBJ2-5,CASSLNSGGFGETQYF,TGTGCCAGCAGCTTAAATAGCGGGGGCTTTGGGGAGACCCAGTACTTC
.,TRBD1,TRBV19,TRBJ2-5,CASRRQGAGETQYF,TGTGCCAGTAGGAGACAGGGGGCAGGAGAGACCCAGTACTTC
.,.,TRBV7-9,TRBJ2-1,CASSPVRGSSYNEQFF,TGTGCCAGCAGCCCCGTGCGGGGTAGCTCCTACAATGAGCAGTTCTTC